The clone carrying this T cell receptor (beta chain) has only a few counts. Its antigen is not identified. These data come from a study of T-cell memory formation after mild COVID-19. Study-wide results and caveats: There were some responding clones in pre-infection memory, which suggested that cross-reactive memory had joined. The second-wave clones peaking on day 37 were not confirmed as SARS-CoV-2-specific. Contracting CD4+ clones were located mainly in CM and EM, and CD8+ clones in EMRA. Clones shrinking between day 15 and 85 showed a balanced CD4/CD8 split, and those that grew later tilted toward CD4+.

Trimming removed 4 bases from V and 1 base from J, with 8 bases in between. Germline loops: CDR1 DFQATT, CDR2 SNEGSKA (reference sequence). The length of the CDR3 is 14 residues. TCRdb used MiXCR to reprocess the 5' RACE reads, holding one entry per CDR3 protein. The data contain around 430,000 distinct CDR3 sequences, about 15% of them singletons. The TCR sequence derives from a man between 18 and 35 years old who had mild COVID-19 (a few samples of this study predate the infection). Cell type and time point are not known. Sequencing used PBMCs or a T cell subset sorted from them (not recorded which). V and J are TRBV20-1 and TRBJ1-6, with D perhaps matching TRBD1 (6 bases). In DNA form, the CDR3 reads TGCAGTGCTACTACAGGGTCCTATAATTCACCCCTCCACTTT. Residues: CSATTGSYNSPLHF.